The 29 T cell receptor beta chains below were found in one sample sequenced in a study of T cell responses to AZD1222 COVID-19 vaccine. Sequencing was performed with immunoSEQ multiplex PCR; in TCRdb, only in-frame clones are kept and a portion is missing. Of about 20,000 clones listed, roughly 80% are singletons. The source was peripheral blood, collected 28 days after the second AZD1222 dose. Receptors originate from an adult who received the AZD1222 COVID-19 vaccine.

This clone has a handful of counts. The chain has TRBV4-1 and TRBJ1-3; D might be TRBD1 (6 bases). Deletions cut 4 bases from V and 0 bases from J, with 13 bases between. This CDR3 region has 16 residues. Germline V gene data show CDR1 as MGHRA and CDR2 as YSYEKL. CDR3 bases: TGCGCCAGCAGCCCAGGGGAAGGGGTCTCTGGAAACACCATATATTTT. As protein: CASSPGEGVSGNTIYF.

The chain is built from TRBV9 and TRBJ2-2; D uncertain. With 0 bases removed from V and 2 bases from J, the gap between germline ends came to 5 bases. Germline V gene data show CDR1 as SGDLS and CDR2 as YYNGEE. This CDR3 region has 14 residues. The CDR3: CASSVASNTGELFF. CDR3 coding DNA: TGTGCCAGCAGCGTAGCTTCAAACACCGGGGAGCTGTTTTTT. Complete variable domain (other parts from reference TRBV9 and TRBJ2-2): DSGVTQTPKHLITATGQRVTLRCSPRSGDLSVYWYQQSLDQGLQFLIQYYNGEERAKGNILERFSAQQFPDLHSELNLSSLELGDSALYFCASSVASNTGELFFGEGSRLTVL.

The CDR3 coding sequence is TGTGCCAGCAGCTTAGCGCTGTACAGCGGGAGTGCCTACAATGAGCAGTTCTTC. Protein: CASSLALYSGSAYNEQFF. The chain combines TRBV7-9 with TRBJ2-1; 8 bases fit TRBD2. The CDR3 has 18 amino acids. The V segment lost 0 bases and the J segment 2 bases; nucleotides outside the gene matches: 9. Germline CDR1 is SEHNR and CDR2 is FQNEAQ (reference sequence).

V and J are TRBV11-2 and TRBJ2-7; D is unclear. From germline, CDR1 is SGHAT and CDR2 FQNNGV. The ends were cut back, 1 base at V and 6 bases at J, with 10 bases in the middle. This CDR3 region has 13 residues. The CDR3 nucleotides read TGTGCCAGCAGCTTAGTGGTAGCAGGCGAGCAGTACTTC. As protein: CASSLVVAGEQYF.

This clone was seen just once. The chain joins TRBV24-1 to TRBJ2-5; D might be TRBD1 (6 bases). Germline V gene sequence: CDR1 KGHDR, CDR2 SFDVKD. V dropped 4 bases and J dropped 5 bases, with 16 bases sitting between them. This CDR3 has 15 residues. The DNA of the CDR3 is TGTGCCACCAGTGACCCCCGTGGGGGCGGGGAGACCCAGTACTTC. Its translation: CATSDPRGGGETQYF.

This chain links TRBV6-5 with TRBJ1-2, with unresolved D. The CDR3 consists of 14 residues. Germline assignment: CDR1 MNHEY and CDR2 SVGAGI. With 2 bases removed from V and 5 bases from J, the gap between germline ends came to 12 bases. The CDR3 protein is CASSYGRLGYGYTF. CDR3 bases: TGTGCCAGCAGTTACGGACGGCTCGGATATGGCTACACCTTC.

This sequence joins TRBV12-3 or TRBV12-4 and TRBJ1-2, with D uncertain. This CDR3 region has 13 residues. Between the trimmed V and J ends, which lost 2 bases and 8 bases, there was a span of 12 bases. Here the CDR3 reads CASSLRRDWGYTF. DNA of the CDR3: TGTGCCAGCAGTTTACGGCGGGATTGGGGCTACACCTTC.

The chain is built from TRBV5-1 and TRBJ2-1, with 7 bases fitting TRBD2. Trimming took 4 bases from V and 6 from J; bases not matched to a gene: 16. The CDR3 length is 17 residues. The V gene's germline CDR1 is SGHRS and CDR2 YFSETQ. Here the CDR3 DNA reads TGCGCCAGCAGCCCCAGTCCCTCTAGCGGAGACGGCAATGAGCAGTTCTTC. Protein sequence: CASSPSPSSGDGNEQFF.

This clone was found a few times. V gene TRBV29-1 combines with J gene TRBJ2-3; D is possibly TRBD2 (6 bases). The V gene's germline CDR1 is SQVTM and CDR2 ANQGSEA. The V gene lost 3 bases and the J gene lost 4 bases, with 17 bases spanning the gap. The CDR3 is 15 residues long. The DNA of the CDR3 is TGCAGCGTTGATCCCAGCCCGGGAGCCCCAGATACGCAGTATTTT. As protein: CSVDPSPGAPDTQYF.

The chain joins TRBV19 to TRBJ1-2; tentative D call: TRBD1 (5 bases). Germline CDR1 and CDR2: LNHDA and SQIVND (reference sequence). The CDR3 covers 16 residues. V lost 3 bases, J lost 4 bases, and 18 bases lay in between. CDR3 DNA: TGTGCCAGTAGTATTGGTGAGGGGCGCTTTGGCTATGGCTACACCTTC. Translated: CASSIGEGRFGYGYTF.

V is TRBV18 and J is TRBJ1-2, with D possibly TRBD1 on 5 matching bases. V was clipped by 1 base and J by 6 bases, with 9 bases between them. Looked up from germline, CDR1 is KGHSH and CDR2 is LQKENI. The CDR3 runs 13 residues. The CDR3 loop reads CASSPQRGDGYTF. The CDR3 bases are TGTGCCAGCTCACCACAACGGGGGGATGGCTACACCTTC.

This clone was recorded once. For the CDR3, the DNA is TGCAGCGTTGTCATTACAGGGGGTGGTGGCTACACCTTC. It translates to CSVVITGGGGYTF. The chain uses TRBV29-1 and TRBJ1-2, with 8 bases identical to TRBD1. CDR1 is SQVTM and CDR2 is ANQGSEA in the germline V gene. The CDR3 is 13 residues long. The V gene end was trimmed by 4 bases and the J gene end by 7 bases; junction bases not matched to a gene: 8.

This chain uses TRBV23-1 with TRBJ1-2, with D unclear. TRBV23-1 is sorted into the ORF group, with uncertain function. This CDR3 region has 12 residues. The V gene lost 8 bases and the J gene lost 5 bases, with 12 bases spanning the gap. CDR3 residues: CASLGGFYGYTF. The DNA of the CDR3 is TGCGCCAGCCTCGGAGGTTTTTATGGCTACACCTTC.

The chain recombines TRBV12-3 or TRBV12-4 with TRBJ2-3, with D hard to call. Trimming removed 2 bases from V and 10 bases from J, with 10 bases in between. This CDR3 contains 12 residues. The CDR3 loop reads CASSLFLGSQYF. Written as DNA, the CDR3 is TGTGCCAGCAGTTTATTTTTGGGCTCGCAGTATTTT.

The V call is TRBV11-2, the J call TRBJ1-6; 7 nucleotides agree with TRBD1. Germline CDR1 and CDR2: SGHAT and FQNNGV. With 1 base clipped from V and 8 bases from J, the junction kept 14 bases outside the gene matches. This CDR3 is 18 amino acids long. This chain's CDR3 is CASSLAGQGGSFYSPLHF. CDR3 sequence (DNA): TGTGCCAGCAGCTTAGCAGGGCAGGGGGGGTCATTTTATTCACCCCTCCACTTT. The full variable domain, in which reference TRBV11-2 and TRBJ1-6 provide the parts outside the CDR3, is EAGVAQSPRYKIIEKRQSVAFWCNPISGHATLYWYQQILGQGPKLLIQFQNNGVVDDSQLPKDRFSAERLKGVDSTLKIQPAKLEDSAVYLCASSLAGQGGSFYSPLHFGNGTRLTVT.

The CDR3 coding sequence is TGTGCCAGTACACCCCGGGAAGGGTCGAGAAACACCATATATTTT. Its translation is CASTPREGSRNTIYF. V is TRBV19 and J is TRBJ1-3; D uncertain. CDR3 length: 15 amino acids. CDR1 LNHDA and CDR2 SQIVND come from the germline V gene (reference sequence). V was trimmed by 7 bases and J by 5 bases, leaving 18 bases between them.

This rearrangement joins TRBV3-1 (or the pseudogene TRBV3-2) to TRBJ2-3; unclear D gene. This CDR3 is built from 14 residues. Germline V gives CDR1 LGHDT, CDR2 YNNKEL (reference sequence). V lost 0 bases, J lost 0 bases, and 4 bases lay in between. Here the CDR3 reads CASSQDVSTDTQYF. The CDR3 coding sequence is TGTGCCAGCAGCCAAGATGTTAGCACAGATACGCAGTATTTT.

This clone came up once. The chain couples TRBV19 to TRBJ2-1; TRBD2 is a possible D gene (6 bases). CDR3 size: 15 residues. Germline assignment: CDR1 LNHDA and CDR2 SQIVND (reference sequence). With 8 bases removed from V and 7 bases from J, the gap between germline ends came to 21 bases. This CDR3 reads CASSNSGARGNEQFF. CDR3 DNA sequence: TGTGCCAGTTCTAACTCAGGAGCCCGGGGGAATGAGCAGTTCTTC.

The V call is TRBV6-2 or TRBV6-3, the J call TRBJ1-1, with D maybe TRBD1 (6 bases). The CDR3 is made up of 14 amino acids. CDR1 is MNHEY, CDR2 SVGEGT, per germline. Trimming cost V 2 bases and J 1 base, with 8 bases left between them. The CDR3 reads CASSYQGQNTEAFF. CDR3 coding DNA: TGTGCCAGCAGTTACCAGGGACAGAACACTGAAGCTTTCTTT.

Written as DNA, the CDR3 is TGTGCCAGCAGCGGATCTGGGGTGAGCTCCTACAATGAGCAGTTCTTC. Its translation: CASSGSGVSSYNEQFF. The rearrangement joins TRBV11-3 to TRBJ2-1; D call uncertain. Germline CDR1 reads SGHNT; CDR2 reads YENEEA. The CDR3 has 16 residues. With 5 bases removed from V and 0 bases from J, the gap between germline ends came to 14 bases.

The rearrangement links TRBV28 to TRBJ1-1, with a weak D call TRBD1 (6 bases). V lost 6 bases and J 1 base, leaving 15 bases between the germline ends. This CDR3 comprises 15 residues. Germline V gives CDR1 MDHEN, CDR2 SYDVKM. This chain's CDR3 is CASREGGPANTEAFF. The DNA of the CDR3 is TGTGCCAGCAGAGAGGGGGGACCGGCGAACACTGAAGCTTTCTTT.

The CDR3: CATSDFPSGKAFF. The DNA for the CDR3 is TGTGCCACCAGTGATTTTCCCTCGGGAAAAGCTTTCTTT. The V and J genes are TRBV24-1 and TRBJ1-1; D not certain. CDR1 and CDR2 from the germline V gene are KGHDR and SFDVKD. Trimming removed 1 base at V and 9 bases at J, with 11 bases between. This CDR3 contains 13 residues.

The sample holds a few counts of this clone. This chain joins TRBV4-1 and TRBJ2-1; D perhaps matches TRBD2 (6 bases). The CDR3 totals 16 residues. CDR1 MGHRA and CDR2 YSYEKL come from the germline V gene. The ends were cut back, 1 base at V and 1 base at J, with 11 bases in the middle. DNA of the CDR3: TGCGCCAGCAGCCAAGTGGCAGGGACTTCCTACAATGAGCAGTTCTTC. Protein product: CASSQVAGTSYNEQFF.

This rearrangement joins TRBV7-2 to TRBJ2-2; TRBD2 matches at 14 bases. Trimming took 4 bases from V and 4 from J; bases not matched to a gene: 11. Per germline, CDR1 SGHTA and CDR2 FQGNSA. The CDR3 is 19 residues long. The DNA of the CDR3 is TGTGCCAGCAGCTCAAAGACTAGCGGGAGGGGTCGAGGCACCGGGGAGCTGTTTTTT. Protein: CASSSKTSGRGRGTGELFF.

This rearrangement joins TRBV20-1 to TRBJ1-2; 12 bases line up with TRBD1. CDR3 length: 13 amino acids. After removal of 3 bases from V and 8 bases from J, the junction contained 4 bases not matched to a gene. Germline assignment: CDR1 DFQATT and CDR2 SNEGSKA (reference sequence). In nucleotides, the CDR3 is TGCAGTGCTAGTGGGACAGGGGGCGTGGGCTACACCTTC. As protein: CSASGTGGVGYTF.

The V gene is TRBV24-1, the J gene TRBJ1-2; D possibly corresponds to TRBD1 (6 bases). Germline CDR1 KGHDR, CDR2 SFDVKD. The CDR3 is made up of 12 amino acids. The germline V and J ends were trimmed by 3 bases and 8 bases, with 9 bases remaining between them. The DNA of the CDR3 is TGTGCCACCAGTGATCACAGGGAGGGCTACACCTTC. It is translated as CATSDHREGYTF.

The chain is built from TRBV9 and TRBJ2-7; TRBD2 agrees at 7 bases. Germline CDR1 reads SGDLS; CDR2 reads YYNGEE. The V segment lost 0 bases and the J segment 3 bases; nucleotides outside the gene matches: 12. The CDR3 runs 17 residues. DNA of the CDR3: TGTGCCAGCAGCGTAGGCCTAGCGGAGCCAATTCGCTACGAGCAGTACTTC. Protein: CASSVGLAEPIRYEQYF.

The J gene is TRBJ2-3, the V gene TRBV29-1; the match to TRBD2 covers 7 bases. From germline, CDR1 is SQVTM and CDR2 ANQGSEA. The CDR3 is 14 residues long. J was trimmed by 5 bases and V by 6 bases; bases with no gene match: 11. As DNA, the CDR3 is TGCAGCGTGAGCCGGAGCGGGATTGAAGATACGCAGTATTTT. Translated: CSVSRSGIEDTQYF.

This clone was counted a single time. The chain has TRBV2 and TRBJ2-1; D possibly uses TRBD1 or TRBD2 (5 bases each). The V end lost 9 bases, the J end lost 6 bases, and 15 bases lay between the germline ends. The CDR3 extends over 13 amino acids. CDR1 and CDR2 (germline): SNHLY, FYNNEI. CDR3 sequence: CASRGTLGNEQFF. In nucleotides, the CDR3 is TGTGCCAGTAGAGGGACGCTGGGCAATGAGCAGTTCTTC.